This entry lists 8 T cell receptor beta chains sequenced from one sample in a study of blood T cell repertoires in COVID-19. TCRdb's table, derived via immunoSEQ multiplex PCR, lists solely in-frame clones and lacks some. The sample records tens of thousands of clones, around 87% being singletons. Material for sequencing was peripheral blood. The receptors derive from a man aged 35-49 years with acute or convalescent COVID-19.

The CDR3, as DNA: TGTGCCAGCAGCTTAGACGGGCGTTGGGGAGTTAATGAAAAACTGTTTTTT. It is translated as CASSLDGRWGVNEKLFF. The chain carries TRBV7-2 and TRBJ1-4; D ambiguous. CDR1 and CDR2 (germline): SGHTA, FQGNSA. V lost 1 base and J 4 bases, leaving 16 bases between the germline ends. The CDR3 length is 17 residues.

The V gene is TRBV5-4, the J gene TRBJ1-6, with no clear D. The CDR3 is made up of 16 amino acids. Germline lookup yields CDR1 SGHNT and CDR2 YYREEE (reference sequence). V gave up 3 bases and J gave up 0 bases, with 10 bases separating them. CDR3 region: CASSSTTSSYNSPLHF. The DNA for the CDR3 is TGTGCCAGCAGCTCCACTACTAGCTCCTATAATTCACCCCTCCACTTT. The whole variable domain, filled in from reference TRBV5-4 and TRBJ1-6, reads ETGVTQSPTHLIKTRGQQVTLRCSSQSGHNTVSWYQQALGQGPQFIFQYYREEENGRGNFPPRFSGLQFPNYSSELNVNALELDDSALYLCASSSTTSSYNSPLHFGNGTRLTVT.

DNA of the CDR3: TGTGCCATCAGTGACTCCGGGACAGGGACCAATGAGCAGTTCTTC. Encoded protein: CAISDSGTGTNEQFF. J is TRBJ2-1 and V is TRBV10-3; TRBD1 aligns across 9 bases. The germline gives CDR1 ENHRY, CDR2 SYGVKD. Trimming removed 3 bases from V and 6 bases from J; junction bases left unmatched: 6. This CDR3 comprises 15 residues.

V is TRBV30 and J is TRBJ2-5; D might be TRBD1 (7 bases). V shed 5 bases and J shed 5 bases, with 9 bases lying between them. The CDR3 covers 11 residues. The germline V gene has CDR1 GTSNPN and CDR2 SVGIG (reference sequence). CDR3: CAWAGGETQYF. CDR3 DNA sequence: TGTGCCTGGGCAGGGGGGGAGACCCAGTACTTC.

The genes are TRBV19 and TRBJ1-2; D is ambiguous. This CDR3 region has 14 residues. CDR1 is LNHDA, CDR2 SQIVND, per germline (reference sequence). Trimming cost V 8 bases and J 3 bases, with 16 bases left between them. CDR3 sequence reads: CASQREPTDYGYTF. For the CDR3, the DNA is TGTGCCAGTCAAAGGGAGCCAACGGACTATGGCTACACCTTC.

The DNA for the CDR3 is TGTGCCAGTAGTATGAGACAGGGGGCGGTTGGCTACACCTTC. Encoded protein: CASSMRQGAVGYTF. V and J are TRBV19 and TRBJ1-2, with 10 positions matching TRBD1. V lost 3 bases, J lost 7 bases, and 5 bases stayed unmatched. Germline CDR1 reads LNHDA; CDR2 reads SQIVND (reference sequence). This CDR3 is built from 14 residues.

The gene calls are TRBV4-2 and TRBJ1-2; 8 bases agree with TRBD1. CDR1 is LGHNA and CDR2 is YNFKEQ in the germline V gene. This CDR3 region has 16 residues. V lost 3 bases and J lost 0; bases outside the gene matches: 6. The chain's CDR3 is CASSQVGTGANYGYTF. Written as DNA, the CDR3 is TGTGCCAGCAGCCAGGTAGGGACAGGAGCTAACTATGGCTACACCTTC.

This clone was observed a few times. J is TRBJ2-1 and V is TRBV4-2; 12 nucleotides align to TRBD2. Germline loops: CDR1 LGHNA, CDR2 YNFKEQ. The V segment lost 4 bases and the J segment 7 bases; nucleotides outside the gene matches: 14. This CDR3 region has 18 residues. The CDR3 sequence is CASSPSLAGGLLRNEQFF. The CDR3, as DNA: TGTGCCAGCAGCCCGAGTCTAGCGGGAGGGTTATTGAGGAATGAGCAGTTCTTC.